Listed here is a single T cell receptor (beta chain). There are 13 residues in the CDR3. Germline assignment: CDR1 LNHDA and CDR2 SQIVND (reference sequence). The V and J ends lost 4 bases and 8 bases, in that order; junction bases with no gene match: 2. This entry is derived from a study of T cell responses to AZD1222 COVID-19 vaccine. Across the whole study: Analyses pooled second doses at about 4 or about 12 weeks.

The data were produced by immunoSEQ multiplex PCR, yet TCRdb's version contains in-frame clones alone and is incomplete. The sample yields 100,000 to 150,000 clones, more than 75% seen once. The origin of this receptor is an adult in good health. The V gene is TRBV19, the J gene TRBJ1-1; 12 bases align to TRBD1. The sequences come from peripheral blood, collected on day 0 of AZD1222 vaccination. The CDR3 nucleotides are TGTGCCAGTAGTACGGGGACAGGGGGCGAAGCTTTCTTT. Residues: CASSTGTGGEAFF.